This TCR beta chain was documented in a study of blood T cell repertoires in COVID-19. This clone came up once. The CDR3 length is 14 residues. Germline CDR1 MNHNY, CDR2 SVGAGI (reference sequence). Trimming took off 7 bases at V and 6 bases at J, with 16 bases between the two ends. Authors' analysis steps: Estimation of nucleated cell counts was performed using reference gene primer amplification. Repertoires were generated with immunoSEQ multiplex PCR, while TCRdb's copy carries only in-frame clones and drops some. V, J and clone size are taken as reported in that table, and D and trimming were inferred from the DNA itself. The table has some 90,000 clones, less than 85% seen once.

The chain combines TRBV6-6 with TRBJ1-5; D is perhaps TRBD1 (5 bases). The sequence was obtained from a woman aged 70 to 79 with acute or convalescent COVID-19. Sequenced: peripheral blood. CDR3 in DNA: TGTGCCAGCACCCCGGGTGGGGGAGGTCAGCCCCAGCATTTT. Translation: CASTPGGGGQPQHF.